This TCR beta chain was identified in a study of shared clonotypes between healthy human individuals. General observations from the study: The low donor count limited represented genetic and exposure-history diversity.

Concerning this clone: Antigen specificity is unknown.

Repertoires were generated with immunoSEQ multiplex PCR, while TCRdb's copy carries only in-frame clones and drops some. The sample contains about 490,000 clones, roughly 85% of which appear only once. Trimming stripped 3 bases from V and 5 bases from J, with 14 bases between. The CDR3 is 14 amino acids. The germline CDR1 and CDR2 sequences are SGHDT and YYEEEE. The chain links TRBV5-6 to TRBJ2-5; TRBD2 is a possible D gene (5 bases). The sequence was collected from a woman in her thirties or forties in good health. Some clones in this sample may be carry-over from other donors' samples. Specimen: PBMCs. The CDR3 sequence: CASSSSGGGETQYF. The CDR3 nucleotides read TGTGCCAGCAGCTCCTCGGGCGGCGGGGAGACCCAGTACTTC.